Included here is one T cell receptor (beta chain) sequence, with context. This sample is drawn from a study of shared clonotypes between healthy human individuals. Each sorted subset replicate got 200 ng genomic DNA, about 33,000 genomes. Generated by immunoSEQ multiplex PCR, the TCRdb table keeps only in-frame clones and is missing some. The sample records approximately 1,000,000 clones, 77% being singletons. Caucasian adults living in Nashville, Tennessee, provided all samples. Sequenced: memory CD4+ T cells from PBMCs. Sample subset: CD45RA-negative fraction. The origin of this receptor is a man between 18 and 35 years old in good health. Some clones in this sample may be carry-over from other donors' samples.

The CDR3 DNA reads TGCAGCGCTGTGCAAACAGGGGTTGATGAGCAGTTCTTC. Translating it yields CSAVQTGVDEQFF. The V call is TRBV29-1, the J call TRBJ2-1; TRBD1 matches at 7 bases. This CDR3 region has 13 residues. Trimming cost V 7 bases and J 8 bases; bases outside gene matches: 11. Germline assignment: CDR1 SQVTM and CDR2 ANQGSEA.